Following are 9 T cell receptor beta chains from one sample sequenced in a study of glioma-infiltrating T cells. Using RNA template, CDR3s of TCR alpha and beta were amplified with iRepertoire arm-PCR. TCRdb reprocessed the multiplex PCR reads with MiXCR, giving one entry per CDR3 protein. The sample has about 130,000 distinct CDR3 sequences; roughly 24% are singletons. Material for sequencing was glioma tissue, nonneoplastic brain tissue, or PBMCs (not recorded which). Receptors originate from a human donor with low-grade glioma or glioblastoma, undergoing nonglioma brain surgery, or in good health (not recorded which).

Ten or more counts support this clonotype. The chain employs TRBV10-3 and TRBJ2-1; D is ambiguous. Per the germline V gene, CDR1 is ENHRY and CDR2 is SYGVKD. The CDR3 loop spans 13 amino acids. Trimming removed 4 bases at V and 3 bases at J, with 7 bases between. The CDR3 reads CAISGSDYNEQFF. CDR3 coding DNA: TGTGCCATCAGTGGCAGCGACTACAATGAGCAGTTCTTC.

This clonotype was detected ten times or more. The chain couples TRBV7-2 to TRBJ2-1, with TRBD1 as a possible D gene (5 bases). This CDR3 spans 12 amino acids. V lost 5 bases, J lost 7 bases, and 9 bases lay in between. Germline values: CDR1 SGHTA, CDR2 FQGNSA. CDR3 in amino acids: CASSARENEQFF. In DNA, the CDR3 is TGTGCCAGCAGCGCCAGGGAAAATGAGCAGTTCTTC. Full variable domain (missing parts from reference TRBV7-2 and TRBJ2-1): GAGVSQSPSNKVTEKGKDVELRCDPISGHTALYWYRQSLGQGLEFLIYFQGNSAPDKSGLPSDRFSAERTGGSVSTLTIQRTQQEDSAVYLCASSARENEQFFGPGTRLTVL.

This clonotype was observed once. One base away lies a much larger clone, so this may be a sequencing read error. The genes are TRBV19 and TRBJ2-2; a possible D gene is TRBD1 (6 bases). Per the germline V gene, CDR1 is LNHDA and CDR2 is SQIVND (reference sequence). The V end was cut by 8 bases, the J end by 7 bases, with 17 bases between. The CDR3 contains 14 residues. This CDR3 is CASGFTGLVGELFF. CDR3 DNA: TGTGCCAGTGGGTTTACAGGGTTGGTCGGGGAGCTGTTTTTT.

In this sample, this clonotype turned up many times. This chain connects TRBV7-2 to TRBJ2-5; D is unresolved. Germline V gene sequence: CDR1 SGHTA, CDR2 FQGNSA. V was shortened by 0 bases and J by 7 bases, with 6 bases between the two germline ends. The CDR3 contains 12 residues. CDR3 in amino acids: CASSLAVGTQYF. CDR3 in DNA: TGTGCCAGCAGCTTAGCTGTGGGGACCCAGTACTTC. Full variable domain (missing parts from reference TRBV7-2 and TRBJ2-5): GAGVSQSPSNKVTEKGKDVELRCDPISGHTALYWYRQSLGQGLEFLIYFQGNSAPDKSGLPSDRFSAERTGGSVSTLTIQRTQQEDSAVYLCASSLAVGTQYFGPGTRLLVL.

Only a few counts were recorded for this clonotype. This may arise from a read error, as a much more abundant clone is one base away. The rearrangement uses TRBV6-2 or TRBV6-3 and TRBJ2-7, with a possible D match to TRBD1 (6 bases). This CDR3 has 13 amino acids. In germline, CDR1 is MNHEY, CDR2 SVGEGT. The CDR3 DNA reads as TGTGCCGGCAGTTCCCAGGGGATTTACGAGCAGTACTTC. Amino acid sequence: CAGSSQGIYEQYF.

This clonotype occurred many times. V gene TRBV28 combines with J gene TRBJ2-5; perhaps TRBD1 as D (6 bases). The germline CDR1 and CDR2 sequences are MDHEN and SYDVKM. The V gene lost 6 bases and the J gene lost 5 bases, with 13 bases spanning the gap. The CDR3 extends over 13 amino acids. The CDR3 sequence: CASSAGTLETQYF. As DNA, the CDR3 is TGTGCCAGCAGCGCCGGGACACTTGAGACCCAGTACTTC.

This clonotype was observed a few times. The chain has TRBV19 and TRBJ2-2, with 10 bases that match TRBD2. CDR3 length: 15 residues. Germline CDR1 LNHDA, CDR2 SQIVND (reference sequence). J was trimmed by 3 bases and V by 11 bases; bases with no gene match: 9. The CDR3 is CAGGLAGDDTGELFF. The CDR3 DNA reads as TGTGCCGGGGGGCTAGCGGGAGACGACACCGGGGAGCTGTTTTTT.

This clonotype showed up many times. CDR3 sequence: CASSTGNSNSPLHF. In nucleotides, the CDR3 is TGCGCCAGCAGTACGGGGAACAGTAATTCACCCCTCCACTTT. The chain joins TRBV5-1 to TRBJ1-6; unclear D gene. CDR3 length: 14 amino acids. Trimming removed 5 bases from V and 6 bases from J, with 12 bases in between. The germline V gene encodes CDR1 SGHRS and CDR2 YFSETQ.

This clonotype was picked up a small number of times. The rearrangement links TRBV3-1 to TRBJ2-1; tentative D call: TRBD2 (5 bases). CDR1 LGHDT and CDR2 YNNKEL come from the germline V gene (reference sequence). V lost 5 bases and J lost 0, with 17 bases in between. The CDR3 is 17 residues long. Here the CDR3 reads CASSGRYRDSSYNEQFF. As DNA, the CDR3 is TGTGCCAGCAGCGGACGATACCGGGATAGCTCCTACAATGAGCAGTTCTTC.